The TCR beta chain under discussion was sequenced for a study of cytomegalovirus exposure and HLA in healthy donors. Background on the study: The Caucasian-associated ancestry cluster contained 81% of the roughly 400 genotyped donors.

The CDR3 runs 15 residues. Germline V lookup: CDR1 SGHRS, CDR2 YFSETQ. The V gene lost 7 bases and the J gene lost 1 base, with 18 bases spanning the gap. Primers: 60 Vbeta forward and 13 Jbeta reverse. Some clones are missing from TCRdb's copy, which holds only in-frame ones; the method was immunoSEQ multiplex PCR. The sample contains roughly 120,000 clones, roughly 66% of which appear only once. Sample: PBMCs. The chain joins TRBV5-1 to TRBJ2-7; D perhaps matches TRBD2 (6 bases). The sequence was collected from a woman under 40 in good health and CMV-seronegative. CDR3 region: CASRESPGKSYEQYF. The CDR3 coding sequence is TGCGCCAGCCGGGAGTCCCCGGGGAAGTCCTACGAGCAGTACTTC.